Shown below are 22 T cell receptor beta chains from a single sample sequenced in a study of identical twins. TCRdb re-called the 5' RACE reads with MiXCR, one entry per CDR3 protein. The sample consists of roughly 1,500,000 distinct CDR3 sequences, about 30% of them appearing once. The sample taken for sequencing was cord blood. The receptors were sampled from a newborn girl in good health.

There are many counts of this clonotype. This chain connects TRBV5-1 to TRBJ2-1; 7 bases are a match to TRBD2. Trimming removed 3 bases from V and 6 bases from J; junction bases left unmatched: 6. This CDR3 has 14 amino acids. The V gene's germline CDR1 is SGHRS and CDR2 YFSETQ. CDR3: CASSSLAGFNEQFF. The CDR3 region has the DNA TGCGCCAGCAGCTCCTTAGCGGGCTTCAATGAGCAGTTCTTC.

V is TRBV12-5 and J is TRBJ2-1, with 12 bases that match TRBD2. The length of the CDR3 is 15 residues. Germline CDR1 LGHNT, CDR2 FRNRAP. V shed 6 bases, J shed 5 bases, and the junction held 5 bases outside the gene matches. CDR3 in DNA: TGTGCTAGTGGCTGGACTAGCGGGAAACACAATGAGCAGTTCTTC. Its translation is CASGWTSGKHNEQFF.

In the case of this clonotype: This sequence may be a read error, since a much larger clone differs from it by one base. The rearrangement links TRBV25-1 to TRBJ2-1; 7 positions match TRBD1. V gave up 2 bases and J gave up 9 bases; unmatched junction bases: 4. The CDR3 has 13 residues. Germline-derived CDR1 and CDR2 are MGHDK and SYGVNS. The CDR3 spells CASSEDRDSEQFF. The CDR3 DNA is TGTGCCAGCAGTGAAGACAGGGACAGTGAGCAGTTCTTC. The variable domain in full, completed from reference TRBV25-1 and TRBJ2-1, reads EADIYQTPRYLVIGTGKKITLECSQTMGHDKMYWYQQDPGMELHLIHYSYGVNSTEKGDLSSESTVSRIRTEHFPLTLESARPSHTSQYLCASSEDRDSEQFFGPGTRLTVL.

This clonotype came up once. The gene calls are TRBV7-8 and TRBJ2-1; the match to TRBD2 covers 11 bases. CDR3 length: 18 residues. The junction had 12 bases not matched to a gene; V was cut back by 1 base and J by 7 bases. In germline, CDR1 is SGHVS, CDR2 FQNEAQ. CDR3 sequence: CASSLGGTSGRSNNEQFF. CDR3 nucleotide sequence: TGTGCCAGCAGCTTAGGGGGCACTAGCGGGAGAAGTAATAATGAGCAGTTCTTC.

This clonotype showed up just a few times. This chain connects TRBV12-3 or TRBV12-4 to TRBJ2-1, with a possible D match to TRBD2 (5 bases). The CDR3 consists of 14 residues. The ends were cut back, 5 bases at V and 4 bases at J, with 12 bases in the middle. CDR3 nucleotide sequence: TGTGCCAGCAGTCGCCTGGGAGCTTACAATGAGCAGTTCTTC. It codes for CASSRLGAYNEQFF.

This clonotype was found many times. This chain joins TRBV4-1 and TRBJ2-7; the D is unclear. The CDR3 runs to 13 residues. CDR1 is MGHRA and CDR2 is YSYEKL in the germline V gene. The germline V and J ends were trimmed by 4 bases and 3 bases, with 10 bases remaining between them. CDR3 sequence (DNA): TGCGCCAGCAGCCCCGCACAGTTCTACGAGCAGTACTTC. Its translation is CASSPAQFYEQYF.

The rearrangement joins TRBV20-1 to TRBJ2-7; 9 positions match TRBD2. This CDR3 spans 14 amino acids. The junction had 8 bases not matched to a gene; V was cut back by 8 bases and J by 0 bases. Germline V gene lookup returns CDR1 DFQATT and CDR2 SNEGSKA (reference sequence). CDR3 residues: CSTPGLANSYEQYF. The CDR3 bases are TGCAGTACCCCGGGACTAGCTAACTCCTACGAGCAGTACTTC.

This clonotype was seen a few times. The chain links TRBV4-1 to TRBJ2-7, with D possibly TRBD2 on 5 matching bases. Germline lookup yields CDR1 MGHRA and CDR2 YSYEKL. The CDR3 extends over 15 amino acids. V was shortened by 4 bases and J by 2 bases, with 15 bases between the two germline ends. The CDR3 region has the DNA TGCGCCAGCAGCCCACTGGGAGTTTCCGCCTACGAGCAGTACTTC. Protein: CASSPLGVSAYEQYF.

The CDR3 region has the DNA TGTGCCAGCAGTTACGGGGGGGTAGAGGCTGAAGCTTTCTTT. As protein: CASSYGGVEAEAFF. The chain recombines TRBV6-6 with TRBJ1-1, with D possibly matching TRBD1 (5 bases). Deletions cut 2 bases from V and 6 bases from J, with 13 bases between. The CDR3 sequence is 14 residues long. Germline loops: CDR1 MNHNY, CDR2 SVGAGI (reference sequence).

This clonotype was observed many times. The gene calls are TRBV18 and TRBJ2-3, with a possible D match to TRBD2 (5 bases). Germline CDR1 and CDR2: KGHSH and LQKENI. V shed 8 bases and J shed 4 bases, with 13 bases lying between them. This CDR3 comprises 13 residues. CDR3 sequence (DNA): TGTGCCAGCAGCCCCCTAGCCGCAGATACGCAGTATTTT. This encodes CASSPLAADTQYF.

The chain is built from TRBV3-1 and TRBJ2-1; TRBD2 matches at 8 bases. TRBJ2-7 matches the DNA end more closely, so the J call is doubtful. Germline CDR1 is LGHDT and CDR2 is YNNKEL (reference sequence). CDR3 length equals 17 residues. CDR3: CASSQARRTSSYNEQYF. The CDR3 nucleotides are TGTGCCAGCAGCCAAGCGCGCCGGACTAGCTCCTACAATGAGCAGTACTTC.

CDR3 coding DNA: TGCAGCGTTTTGGGGCCAGGCACCCAACATGAAGCTTTCTTT. This sequence encodes CSVLGPGTQHEAFF. The gene calls are TRBV29-1 and TRBJ1-1, with D perhaps matching TRBD1 (5 bases). Germline values: CDR1 SQVTM, CDR2 ANQGSEA. The CDR3 sequence is 14 residues long. V was shortened by 5 bases and J by 7 bases, with 20 bases between the two germline ends.

The sample holds a few counts of this clonotype. V and J are TRBV5-1 and TRBJ2-1; 7 nucleotides align to TRBD1. V gave up 4 bases and J gave up 0 bases; unmatched junction bases: 4. The germline V gene encodes CDR1 SGHRS and CDR2 YFSETQ. The CDR3 is made up of 15 amino acids. CDR3 nucleotides: TGCGCCAGCAGCGGGCGACAGGGCTCCTACAATGAGCAGTTCTTC. As protein: CASSGRQGSYNEQFF.

The DNA of the CDR3 is TGTGCCAGCAGGGAACTACAGACAGGGGATAACTATGGCTACACCTTC. This gives the protein CASRELQTGDNYGYTF. The gene calls are TRBV25-1 and TRBJ1-2; TRBD1 aligns across 8 bases. Germline values: CDR1 MGHDK, CDR2 SYGVNS. The CDR3 totals 16 residues. V gave up 6 bases and J gave up 1 base; unmatched junction bases: 10.

V is TRBV15 and J is TRBJ2-3; D is undetermined. The CDR3 contains 13 residues. V was pared by 7 bases and J by 1 base, with 9 bases between. Germline CDR1 reads LNHNV; CDR2 reads YYDKDF (reference sequence). This CDR3 is CATTKVGTDTQYF. The CDR3 region has the DNA TGTGCCACCACCAAAGTGGGCACAGATACGCAGTATTTT.

This chain uses TRBV7-2 with TRBJ2-5; D gene ambiguous. Trimming stripped 0 bases from V and 5 bases from J, with 25 bases between. The CDR3 runs 19 residues. CDR1 and CDR2 from the germline V gene are SGHTA and FQGNSA. CDR3 nucleotides: TGTGCCAGCAGCTTAGCGAAAAGTCCGTGGACCCCCAACTACGAGACCCAGTACTTC. It specifies CASSLAKSPWTPNYETQYF.

V gene TRBV6-6 combines with J gene TRBJ1-2; 8 bases line up with TRBD1. This CDR3 has 16 amino acids. V lost 2 bases to trimming and J lost 6 bases; unmatched junction nucleotides: 11. Germline V CDR1 and CDR2: MNHNY, SVGAGI (reference sequence). CDR3 sequence reads: CASSYNAAGQGHGYTF. Here the CDR3 DNA reads TGTGCCAGCAGTTACAACGCAGCCGGACAGGGCCATGGCTACACCTTC.

The chain carries TRBV7-9 and TRBJ2-1; 9 nucleotides align to TRBD2. V lost 2 bases, J lost 6 bases, and 5 bases stayed unmatched. Germline CDR1 SEHNR, CDR2 FQNEAQ (reference sequence). This CDR3 region has 15 residues. CDR3: CASSLKVSGSNEQFF. The DNA of the CDR3 is TGTGCCAGCAGCTTAAAGGTTAGCGGGAGCAATGAGCAGTTCTTC.

This clonotype occurred a few times. The rearrangement links TRBV21-1 to TRBJ1-1; TRBD1, as called in the table, went unchecked against the DNA. TRBV21-1 is recorded as a pseudogene. The CDR3 totals 15 residues. The CDR3 DNA follows: TGTGCCAGCAGCACTCTGGGGGGCGGGAACACTGAAGCTTTCTTT. It encodes CASSTLGGGNTEAFF.

J is TRBJ2-7 and V is TRBV20-1; a weak D match, TRBD2 (6 bases). Trimming pared 3 bases from V and 2 bases from J, leaving 11 bases between. Germline V gives CDR1 DFQATT, CDR2 SNEGSKA (reference sequence). The length of the CDR3 is 13 residues. Here the CDR3 reads CSASGGVTYEQYF. CDR3 DNA: TGCAGTGCTAGCGGGGGAGTGACCTACGAGCAGTACTTC.

This clonotype was seen only a few times. The rearrangement uses TRBV20-1 and TRBJ2-1, with 8 nucleotides matching TRBD2. The V gene end was trimmed by 3 bases and the J gene end by 7 bases; junction bases not matched to a gene: 11. The CDR3 loop spans 15 amino acids. Per the germline V gene, CDR1 is DFQATT and CDR2 is SNEGSKA (reference sequence). CDR3 nucleotide sequence: TGCAGTGCTAGGATCGGTAGCGGGATGTCAAATGAGCAGTTCTTC. This translates into CSARIGSGMSNEQFF.

The chain couples TRBV21-1 to TRBJ2-4; the table calls TRBD1, which could not be checked here. The J call may be mistaken, given a closer DNA end match to TRBJ2-7. TRBV21-1 is noted as a pseudogene. The CDR3 is made up of 16 amino acids. The CDR3 region is CASSAADGDSSYEQYF. Here the CDR3 DNA reads TGTGCCAGCAGCGCCGCAGATGGGGACAGCTCCTACGAGCAGTACTTC.